This section outlines one T cell receptor beta chain sequence together with its context. Its cognate antigen is unknown. The sample comes from a study of T cells expressing NK-cell markers. Study at large: In the group of eight sequenced donors, seven were HCMV-seropositive and one was seronegative.

Study-wide results and caveats: Dominant NKG2C+ clonotypes accounted for roughly 1.0-7.0% of CD8+ T cells in several donors.

The authors made TCR beta cDNA libraries by 5'RACE template switching. This switching added a universal primer site and UMIs. TCRdb reprocessed the 5' RACE reads and keeps a single row for each CDR3 protein, giving no DNA. The sample has about 260,000 distinct CDR3 sequences. Germline V CDR1 and CDR2: SGHVS, FQNEAQ. The CDR3 sequence is 18 residues long. The chain links TRBV7-8 to TRBJ2-2; as DNA is missing, the TRBD1 call by TCRdb cannot be tested. This receptor was obtained from a man aged 18 to 29 in good health. Specimen: blood T cells: a sorted CD56 or NKG2C T cell subset, CD4+ or CD8+ T cells, or bulk PBMC T cells (not recorded which). CDR3 sequence reads: CASSLGETGGAGTGELFF.